This T cell receptor (beta chain) was sequenced for a study of blood T cell repertoires in COVID-19. Study in general: Samples came from the United States, Italy and Spain, spanning acute and convalescent COVID-19. The cDNA or gDNA used as material had been derived from T cells, B-cell-depleted T cells, or PBMCs.

Authors' methods: Estimated nucleated cell counts came from reference gene primer amplification. Measured with immunoSEQ multiplex PCR; TCRdb has only the in-frame clones, and not every one. V, J and clone size are those of that table, while D and trimming were read from the DNA. This sample yields tens of thousands of clones, of which around nine tenths are seen a single time; roughly 15% belongs to the top ten. This clone was seen only a few times. The receptor was derived from a man in his 60s with active or convalescent COVID-19. The specimen sequenced was peripheral blood.

The CDR3 spells CAWTRDRRGGYTF. Here the CDR3 DNA reads TGTGCCTGGACGCGGGACAGGCGTGGTGGCTACACCTTC. This chain connects TRBV30 to TRBJ1-2; 8 bases align to TRBD1. The ends lost 4 bases at V and 7 bases at J; junction bases unmatched: 8. Germline CDR1 GTSNPN, CDR2 SVGIG (reference sequence). The CDR3 covers 13 residues. The full variable domain, in which reference TRBV30 and TRBJ1-2 provide the parts outside the CDR3, is SQTIHQWPATLVQPVGSPLSLECTVEGTSNPNLYWYRQAAGRGLQLLFYSVGIGQISSEVPQNLSASRPQDRQFILSSKKLLLSDSGFYLCAWTRDRRGGYTFGSGTRLTVV.